This T cell receptor beta chain was captured by sequencing in a study of blood T cell repertoires in COVID-19. V shed 3 bases and J shed 7 bases, with 12 bases lying between them. Germline values: CDR1 SEHNR, CDR2 FQNEAQ (reference sequence). This CDR3 region has 13 residues. Profiling relied on immunoSEQ multiplex PCR, and the TCRdb table lists in-frame clones only, not all of them. The sample holds just over 90,000 clones; 70% to 80% are singletons and the top ten take 16%. The sample was peripheral blood. The sequence derives from a human donor in a cohort sampled during active COVID-19. J is TRBJ1-2 and V is TRBV7-9; no clear D. The CDR3 DNA sequence: TGTGCCAGCAGCTTTGAAGGGAGAGCTGGCTACACCTTC. Its translation: CASSFEGRAGYTF.